Sequencing of this T cell receptor beta chain was carried out in a study of T cells and copy number aberrations in small-cell lung cancer. Profiling relied on immunoSEQ multiplex PCR, and the TCRdb table lists in-frame clones only, not all of them. The sample consists of 2,600 or so clones, around 80% of them appearing once. V was shortened by 2 bases and J by 0 bases, with 13 bases between the two germline ends. This CDR3 has 16 amino acids. CDR1 and CDR2 from the germline V gene are SGDLS and YYNGEE. General study results and limits: The study's sample size was small, so findings need validation. All specimens were formalin-fixed paraffin-embedded tissue, which is known to introduce sequencing artifacts.

As regards this clone: Its antigen remains unidentified.

The receptor was derived from a man aged 55 to 69 with small cell lung cancer. Sequencing input: normal tissue next to the tumor. This chain uses TRBV9 with TRBJ2-3; possibly TRBD1 for D (6 bases). The CDR3 DNA reads TGTGCCAGCAGCGTCCCCCCGGACAGTAGCACAGATACGCAGTATTTT. Protein sequence: CASSVPPDSSTDTQYF.